This TCR beta chain was identified during a study of human T cells and chemical hapten exposure. Study summary: In the sensitization step, 2% DPC was placed on approximately 2 cm by approximately 2 cm of upper inner arm skin. General study points: PT1 expanded TCR numbers tracked positively with patch test score. The formation of large CDR3 similarity clusters by expanded TCRs significantly exceeded that of controls.

A remark on this clonotype: Its antigen remains unknown.

Described time point: patch test 3, about 24 weeks after DPC sensitization. Treatment defined: therapeutic diphenylcyclopropenone sensitization with weekly scalp DPC. The library labeled individual cDNA molecules by adding unique molecular identifiers to them. TCRdb itself ran the RACE reads through MiXCR, one entry per CDR3 protein. The sample holds some 60,000 distinct CDR3 sequences, around 12% seen once. This CDR3 is 14 amino acids long. The V end lost 5 bases, the J end lost 2 bases, and 13 bases lay between the germline ends. Germline assignment: CDR1 MDHEN and CDR2 SYDVKM. The source was whole blood, collected in connection with sensitization to the hapten diphenylcyclopropenone (DPC). This TCR came from a man aged 30 to 39 with alopecia areata. Some clones in this sample may be carry-over from other donors' samples. The chain employs TRBV28 and TRBJ2-7; no firm D call. CDR3 protein: CASSDVKITYEQYF. The CDR3 DNA follows: TGTGCCAGCAGTGATGTAAAGATTACCTACGAGCAGTACTTC.